The T cell receptor (beta chain) described here comes from a study of shared clonotypes between healthy human individuals. TCRdb's copy holds only in-frame clones and misses some; the assay was immunoSEQ multiplex PCR. The sample yields some 2 million clones, over 85% seen once. Trimming took 4 bases from V and 8 from J, leaving 15 bases between them. The CDR3 sequence is 14 residues long. Germline loops: CDR1 MNHNS, CDR2 SASEGT. Naive CD8 cells comprised CD45RO-negative, CCR7-positively selected cells, excluding terminally differentiated effector memory CD45RA+ cells. This TCR was recovered from a man younger than 30 in good health. V gene TRBV6-1 combines with J gene TRBJ2-1, with D possibly TRBD2 on 6 matching bases. Material: naive CD8+ T cells sorted from blood. In DNA, the CDR3 is TGTGCCAGCAGTGGGCTAGCGCCACTGGATGAGCAGTTCTTC. Encoded protein: CASSGLAPLDEQFF.